This TCR beta chain comes out of a study of T cell responses to AZD1222 COVID-19 vaccine. Generated by immunoSEQ multiplex PCR, the TCRdb table keeps only in-frame clones and is missing some. The table has approximately 80,000 clones, about nine tenths seen once. The CDR3 is 14 amino acids. V lost 5 bases to trimming and J lost 1 base, with 11 bases between them. Per the germline V gene, CDR1 is SGHTA and CDR2 is FQGNSA. This specimen consisted of peripheral blood, obtained on day 0 of AZD1222 vaccination. The sequence was collected from an adult in good health. J is TRBJ1-1 and V is TRBV7-2, with D unclear. The CDR3 spells CASSAAVENTEAFF. The CDR3 bases are TGTGCCAGCAGCGCCGCGGTGGAGAACACTGAAGCTTTCTTT.